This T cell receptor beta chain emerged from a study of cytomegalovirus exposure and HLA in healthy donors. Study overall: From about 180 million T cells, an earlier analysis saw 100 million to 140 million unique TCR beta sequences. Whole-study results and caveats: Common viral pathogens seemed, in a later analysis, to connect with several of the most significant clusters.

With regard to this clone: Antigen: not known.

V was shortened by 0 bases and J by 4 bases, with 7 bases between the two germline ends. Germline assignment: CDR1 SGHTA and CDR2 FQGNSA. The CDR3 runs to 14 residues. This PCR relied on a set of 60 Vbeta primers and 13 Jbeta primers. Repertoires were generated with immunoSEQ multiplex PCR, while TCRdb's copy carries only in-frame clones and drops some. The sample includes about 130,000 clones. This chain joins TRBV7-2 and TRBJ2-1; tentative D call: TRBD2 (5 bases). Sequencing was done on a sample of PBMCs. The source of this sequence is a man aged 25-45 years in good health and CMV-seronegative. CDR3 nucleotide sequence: TGTGCCAGCAGCTTAGCGGGAGATTACAATGAGCAGTTCTTC. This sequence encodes CASSLAGDYNEQFF.